The clone carrying this T cell receptor (beta chain) was picked up a small number of times. Its antigen is still unknown. This entry belongs to a study of Graves' ophthalmopathy and Graves' hyperthyroidism. CDR1 is LGHDT, CDR2 YNNKEL, per germline (reference sequence). With 1 base removed from V and 7 bases from J, the gap between germline ends came to 8 bases. The CDR3 contains 12 residues. RNA transcripts were the template, and TCR beta CDR3 regions were amplified from them. In the first round, RT-PCR was carried out with HTBI primers, and a multiplex PCR formed the second round. TCRdb passed the multiplex PCR reads through MiXCR, listing each CDR3 protein once. The profile covers 600,000 to 650,000 distinct CDR3 sequences, with 22% appearing a single time and approximately 7% taken by the ten largest. Whole-study findings and limits: As the model predicted ophthalmopathy progression, it achieved a sensitivity of 65% to 71% and a specificity of about 72%. Sensitivity reached approximately 85% and specificity roughly 81% for a 13-signature model separating ophthalmopathy from stable hyperthyroidism.

Excluded: other autoimmune disease, uncontrolled infection, pregnancy or lactation. This chain connects TRBV3-1 to TRBJ2-7; unclear D gene. The clonotype originates from a young woman with stable Graves' hyperthyroidism. Some clones in this sample may be carry-over from other donors' samples. The material sequenced was peripheral blood. Here the CDR3 DNA reads TGTGCCAGCAGCCAAGTTTCGCGTGAGCAGTACTTC. Translation: CASSQVSREQYF.